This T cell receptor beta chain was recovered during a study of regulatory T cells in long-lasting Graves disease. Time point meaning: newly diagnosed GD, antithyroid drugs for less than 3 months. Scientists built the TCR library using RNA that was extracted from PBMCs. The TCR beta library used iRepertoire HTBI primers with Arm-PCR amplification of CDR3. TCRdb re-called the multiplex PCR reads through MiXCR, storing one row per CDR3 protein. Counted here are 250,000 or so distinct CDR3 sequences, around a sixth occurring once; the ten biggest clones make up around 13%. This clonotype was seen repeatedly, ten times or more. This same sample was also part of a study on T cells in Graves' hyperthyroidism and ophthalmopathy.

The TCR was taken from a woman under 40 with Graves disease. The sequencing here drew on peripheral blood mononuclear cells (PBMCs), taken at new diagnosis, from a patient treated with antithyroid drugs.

The CDR3 here is CASSVLRTSGDTQYF. DNA for the CDR3: TGCGCCAGCAGCGTCTTACGCACTAGCGGGGATACGCAGTATTTT. The rearrangement links TRBV5-1 to TRBJ2-3; 9 bases are a match to TRBD2. Trimming cost V 4 bases and J 6 bases; bases outside gene matches: 9. This CDR3 has 15 residues. Germline lookup yields CDR1 SGHRS and CDR2 YFSETQ.